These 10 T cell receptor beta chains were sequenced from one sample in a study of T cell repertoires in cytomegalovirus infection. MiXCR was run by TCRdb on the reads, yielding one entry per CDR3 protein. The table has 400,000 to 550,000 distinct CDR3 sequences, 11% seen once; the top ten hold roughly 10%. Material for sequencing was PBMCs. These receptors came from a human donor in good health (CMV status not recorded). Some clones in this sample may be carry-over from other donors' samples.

The CDR3 spells CSVAGQGYGYTF. The CDR3 DNA is TGCAGCGTTGCAGGGCAGGGGTATGGCTACACCTTC. The V call is TRBV29-1, the J call TRBJ1-2; D might be TRBD1 (6 bases). The germline V gene has CDR1 SQVTM and CDR2 ANQGSEA. V was pared by 4 bases and J by 5 bases, with 11 bases between. This CDR3 contains 12 residues.

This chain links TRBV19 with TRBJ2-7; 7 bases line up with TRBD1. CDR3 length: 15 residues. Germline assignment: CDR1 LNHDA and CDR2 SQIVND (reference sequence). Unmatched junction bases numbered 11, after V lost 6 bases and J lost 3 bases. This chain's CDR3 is CASSIGQAFFYEQYF. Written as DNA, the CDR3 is TGTGCCAGTAGCATTGGACAGGCCTTCTTCTACGAGCAGTACTTC.

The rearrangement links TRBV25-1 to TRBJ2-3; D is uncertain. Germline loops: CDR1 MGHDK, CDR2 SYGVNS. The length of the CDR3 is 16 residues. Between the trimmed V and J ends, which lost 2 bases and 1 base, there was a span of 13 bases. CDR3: CASSEGVGIGTDTQYF. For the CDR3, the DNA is TGTGCCAGCAGTGAAGGAGTGGGGATAGGCACAGATACGCAGTATTTT.

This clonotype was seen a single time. CDR3 coding DNA: TGCAGTGCTAGAGATGTGGGAACCCTTAGGGAGCAGTTCTTC. It yields the protein CSARDVGTLREQFF. The chain combines TRBV20-1 with TRBJ2-1; D unclear. The germline gives CDR1 DFQATT, CDR2 SNEGSKA (reference sequence). Trimming pared 0 bases from V and 10 bases from J, leaving 16 bases between. The CDR3 totals 14 residues.

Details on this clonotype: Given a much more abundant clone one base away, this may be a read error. CDR3 in DNA: TGTGCCACCAGCGAAGGGACAGCCAACTCCTACGAGCAGTACTTC. Translated: CATSEGTANSYEQYF. V usage is TRBV10-3 and J usage is TRBJ2-7; 7 bases are a match to TRBD1. J lost 0 bases, V lost 10 bases, and 12 bases had no gene match. CDR1 is ENHRY, CDR2 SYGVKD, per germline. The CDR3 runs to 15 residues.

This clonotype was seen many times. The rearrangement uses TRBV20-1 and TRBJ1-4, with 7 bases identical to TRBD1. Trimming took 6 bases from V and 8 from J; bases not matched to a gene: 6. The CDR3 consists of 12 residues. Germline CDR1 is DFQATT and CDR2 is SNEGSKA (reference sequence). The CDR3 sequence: CSATGQNEKLFF. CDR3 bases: TGCAGTGCCACGGGACAGAACGAAAAACTGTTTTTT.

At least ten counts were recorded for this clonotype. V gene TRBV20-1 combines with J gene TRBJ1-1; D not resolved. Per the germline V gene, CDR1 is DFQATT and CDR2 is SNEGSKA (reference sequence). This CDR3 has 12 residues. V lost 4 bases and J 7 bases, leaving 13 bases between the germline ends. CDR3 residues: CSAKARINEAFF. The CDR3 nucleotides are TGCAGTGCTAAGGCTCGAATAAATGAAGCTTTCTTT.

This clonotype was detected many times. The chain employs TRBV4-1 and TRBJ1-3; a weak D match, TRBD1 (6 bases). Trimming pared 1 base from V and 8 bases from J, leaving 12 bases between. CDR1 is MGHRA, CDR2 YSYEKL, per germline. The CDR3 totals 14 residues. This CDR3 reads CASSQATGRDTIYF. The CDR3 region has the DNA TGCGCCAGCAGCCAAGCCACAGGGAGGGACACCATATATTTT.

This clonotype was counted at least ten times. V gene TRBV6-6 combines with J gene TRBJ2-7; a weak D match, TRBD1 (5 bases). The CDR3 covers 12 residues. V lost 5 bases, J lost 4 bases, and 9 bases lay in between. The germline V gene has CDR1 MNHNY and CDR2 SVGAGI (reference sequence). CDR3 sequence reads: CASSGRQYEQYF. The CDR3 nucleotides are TGTGCCAGCAGTGGCCGACAGTACGAGCAGTACTTC.

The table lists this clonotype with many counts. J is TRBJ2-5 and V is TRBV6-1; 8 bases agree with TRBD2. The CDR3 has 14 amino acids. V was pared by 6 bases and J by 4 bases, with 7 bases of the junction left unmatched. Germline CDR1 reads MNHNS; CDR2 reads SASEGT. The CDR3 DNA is TGTGCCAGCAGCCACCGGGGGGGCGGAGAGACCCAGTACTTC. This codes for CASSHRGGGETQYF.